These 31 T cell receptor beta chains came from one sample sequenced in a study of blood T cell repertoires in COVID-19 (dated by TCRdb to 2018 to 2020). The library was made by the immunoSEQ multiplex PCR assay. TCRdb retrieved this table from immuneACCESS and kept in-frame rearrangements only. Not all clones are present; in checked studies, unresolved V genes account for under half, and no reason is known for the remainder. Recorded for this sample are around 290,000 clones; 75% to 90% of them occurred a single time. The top ten clones comprise under 15% of the sample. Sequences were obtained from peripheral blood. The receptors come from a woman between 70 and 85 years old with COVID-19, enrolled during active disease.

J is TRBJ2-1 and V is TRBV24-1; D perhaps matches TRBD2 (5 bases). V lost 0 bases to trimming and J lost 1 base, with 9 bases between them. The germline V gene encodes CDR1 KGHDR and CDR2 SFDVKD. This CDR3 is 16 amino acids long. The DNA for the CDR3 is TGTGCCACCAGTGATTTGCGAGCGGCGTCCTACAATGAGCAGTTCTTC. Translating it yields CATSDLRAASYNEQFF.

The chain carries TRBV28 and TRBJ2-1, with TRBD2 identical over 9 bases. The CDR3 loop spans 16 amino acids. Germline loops: CDR1 MDHEN, CDR2 SYDVKM. The ends lost 4 bases at V and 7 bases at J; junction bases unmatched: 11. Here the CDR3 DNA reads TGTGCCAGCAGTTCCCCAGGGCGGGGGGGCCTAAATGAGCAGTTCTTC. The encoded protein is CASSSPGRGGLNEQFF.

The V and J genes are TRBV19 and TRBJ2-5; D may be TRBD1 (6 bases). Germline-derived CDR1 and CDR2 are LNHDA and SQIVND (reference sequence). Trimming pared 1 base from V and 5 bases from J, leaving 14 bases between. CDR3 length equals 15 residues. Here the CDR3 DNA reads TGTGCCAGTAGTATAGTCGGGACATTGAGGGAGACCCAGTACTTC. Translated, it gives CASSIVGTLRETQYF.

This clone has a single count. This rearrangement joins TRBV29-1 to TRBJ1-3; 7 positions match TRBD1. CDR1 and CDR2 (germline): SQVTM, ANQGSEA. The CDR3 spans 13 residues. After removal of 6 bases from V and 3 bases from J, the junction contained 5 bases not matched to a gene. This CDR3 reads CSVGGELGNTIYF. The CDR3 bases are TGCAGCGTAGGGGGCGAGCTTGGAAACACCATATATTTT.

J is TRBJ1-6 and V is TRBV7-9, with 7 bases aligning to TRBD1. CDR3 length: 16 residues. Germline-derived CDR1 and CDR2 are SEHNR and FQNEAQ (reference sequence). The J segment lost 3 bases and the V segment lost 5 bases, leaving 7 bases of the junction unmatched. CDR3 bases: TGTGCCAGCAGCGTAGGGACAGCTTTCTATAATTCACCCCTCCACTTT. It yields the protein CASSVGTAFYNSPLHF.

The chain combines TRBV6-6 with TRBJ1-2; 7 bases agree with TRBD1. Germline V gene lookup returns CDR1 MNHNY and CDR2 SVGAGI (reference sequence). Germline trimming cut 7 bases from V and 0 bases from J; bases unmatched to any gene: 5. The CDR3 consists of 14 residues. The CDR3 loop is CASNRDSSNYGYTF. The CDR3 coding sequence is TGTGCCAGCAATAGGGACAGTTCTAACTATGGCTACACCTTC.

The chain combines TRBV2 with TRBJ1-1; the D is unclear. Germline CDR1 reads SNHLY; CDR2 reads FYNNEI. Trimming shortened V by 2 bases and J by 1 base, and 8 bases separated the two germline ends. This CDR3 has 14 residues. CDR3 region: CASSELAGNTEAFF. CDR3 sequence (DNA): TGTGCCAGCAGTGAACTTGCCGGGAACACTGAAGCTTTCTTT.

The rearrangement joins TRBV5-8 to TRBJ2-4; 9 bases are a match to TRBD1. Unmatched junction bases numbered 8, after V lost 6 bases and J lost 1 base. The CDR3 runs to 16 residues. CDR1 and CDR2 from the germline V gene are SGHTS and YDEGEE. The CDR3, as DNA: TGTGCCAGCACCTACGGGGACAGGGCGGCCAAAAACATTCAGTACTTC. Translating gives CASTYGDRAAKNIQYF.

This sequence joins TRBV19 and TRBJ1-4; D may be TRBD1 (5 bases). V lost 2 bases and J 0 bases, leaving 10 bases between the germline ends. Germline loops: CDR1 LNHDA, CDR2 SQIVND (reference sequence). The CDR3 runs to 16 residues. CDR3 nucleotide sequence: TGTGCCAGTAGTATAAGGGGCACAACAACTAATGAAAAACTGTTTTTT. This sequence encodes CASSIRGTTTNEKLFF.

The chain is built from TRBV6-5 and TRBJ2-1, with 11 positions matching TRBD2. Trimming took 6 bases from V and 2 from J; bases not matched to a gene: 3. Germline CDR1 MNHEY, CDR2 SVGAGI. The CDR3 consists of 15 residues. CDR3 region: CASSYSGGAYNEQFF. CDR3 coding DNA: TGTGCCAGCAGCTATAGCGGGGGGGCCTACAATGAGCAGTTCTTC.

This rearrangement joins TRBV4-1 to TRBJ2-7, with 10 bases matching TRBD1. The germline CDR1 and CDR2 sequences are MGHRA and YSYEKL. Trimming removed 4 bases from V and 2 bases from J; junction bases left unmatched: 2. CDR3 size: 14 residues. CDR3 nucleotide sequence: TGCGCCAGCAGCCGGGGACAGGGGACCTACGAGCAGTACTTC. Protein product: CASSRGQGTYEQYF.

J is TRBJ2-3 and V is TRBV12-5; 8 bases agree with TRBD1. The V gene end was trimmed by 0 bases and the J gene end by 3 bases; junction bases not matched to a gene: 5. The CDR3 runs 16 residues. Germline CDR1 is LGHNT and CDR2 is FRNRAP. The CDR3 sequence is CASGLVVTGVTDTQYF. The CDR3 DNA follows: TGTGCTAGTGGTTTGGTAGTGACAGGGGTTACAGATACGCAGTATTTT. Based on the CDR3 plus reference TRBV12-5 and TRBJ2-3, the full variable domain is DARVTQTPRHKVTEMGQEVTMRCQPILGHNTVFWYRQTMMQGLELLAYFRNRAPLDDSGMPKDRFSAEMPDATLATLKIQPSEPRDSAVYFCASGLVVTGVTDTQYFGPGTRLTVL.

J is TRBJ1-5 and V is TRBV25-1; D is perhaps TRBD1 (6 bases). The length of the CDR3 is 14 residues. In germline, CDR1 is MGHDK, CDR2 SYGVNS. V lost 6 bases to trimming and J lost 5 bases, with 14 bases between them. CDR3 nucleotides: TGTGCCAGCAGCCCCCAGGGGATTCATCAGCCCCAGCATTTT. It yields the protein CASSPQGIHQPQHF.

The chain employs TRBV18 and TRBJ1-5, with D maybe TRBD1 (6 bases). Germline CDR1 and CDR2: KGHSH and LQKENI. The V end lost 5 bases, the J end lost 6 bases, and 20 bases lay between the germline ends. The CDR3 consists of 16 residues. The CDR3 DNA reads as TGTGCCAGCTCAGGAACCACAGGGAGAGTTGGTCAGCCCCAGCATTTT. Translated, it gives CASSGTTGRVGQPQHF.

V gene TRBV7-9 combines with J gene TRBJ2-2; possible D gene TRBD2, 6 bases. Germline V gene sequence: CDR1 SEHNR, CDR2 FQNEAQ (reference sequence). This CDR3 contains 15 residues. V lost 6 bases and J lost 2, with 13 bases in between. CDR3 region: CASSFGLLNTGELFF. The CDR3, as DNA: TGTGCCAGCAGTTTTGGACTATTAAACACCGGGGAGCTGTTTTTT. Filled out from reference TRBV7-9 and TRBJ2-2, the complete variable domain reads DTGVSQNPRHKITKRGQNVTFRCDPISEHNRLYWYRQTLGQGPEFLTYFQNEAQLEKSRLLSDRFSAERPKGSFSTLEIQRTEQGDSAMYLCASSFGLLNTGELFFGEGSRLTVL.

The chain uses TRBV19 and TRBJ1-2, with D maybe TRBD1 (6 bases). V was clipped by 3 bases and J by 8 bases, with 13 bases between them. Germline assignment: CDR1 LNHDA and CDR2 SQIVND (reference sequence). The CDR3 has 13 amino acids. For the CDR3, the DNA is TGTGCCAGTAGTATGACCCAGGGGCGAGGCTACACCTTC. Translating gives CASSMTQGRGYTF.

The chain combines TRBV5-1 with TRBJ2-2, with D hard to call. V was pared by 4 bases and J by 1 base, with 5 bases between. Germline lookup yields CDR1 SGHRS and CDR2 YFSETQ. There are 13 residues in the CDR3. The CDR3 nucleotides read TGCGCCAGCAGCCCCATGAACACCGGGGAGCTGTTTTTT. This codes for CASSPMNTGELFF. Together with reference TRBV5-1 and TRBJ2-2, the CDR3 gives the full variable domain: KAGVTQTPRYLIKTRGQQVTLSCSPISGHRSVSWYQQTPGQGLQFLFEYFSETQRNKGNFPGRFSGRQFSNSRSEMNVSTLELGDSALYLCASSPMNTGELFFGEGSRLTVL.

This clone has just one count. The chain joins TRBV13 to TRBJ2-7, with D possibly TRBD2 on 5 matching bases. The CDR3 has 14 amino acids. The germline V gene encodes CDR1 PRHDT and CDR2 FYEKMQ (reference sequence). The V gene lost 3 bases and the J gene lost 3 bases, with 12 bases spanning the gap. This chain's CDR3 is CASSLPTAGYEQYF. The CDR3 DNA follows: TGTGCCAGCAGCTTGCCGACTGCGGGCTACGAGCAGTACTTC.

This clone showed up just a few times. The chain uses TRBV10-3 and TRBJ1-1, with D possibly TRBD1 on 5 matching bases. The germline V gene has CDR1 ENHRY and CDR2 SYGVKD. This CDR3 is 12 amino acids long. V dropped 9 bases and J dropped 3 bases, with 11 bases sitting between them. Written as DNA, the CDR3 is TGTGCCATTAGGGGTGAGTACACTGAAGCTTTCTTT. It codes for CAIRGEYTEAFF.

V gene TRBV3-1 (or the pseudogene TRBV3-2) combines with J gene TRBJ2-3, with D possibly being TRBD2 (6 bases). Germline CDR1 reads LGHDT; CDR2 reads YNNKEL (reference sequence). V dropped 4 bases and J dropped 1 base, with 15 bases sitting between them. The length of the CDR3 is 16 residues. CDR3 loop: CASSPPWRGCTDTQYF. The DNA of the CDR3 is TGTGCCAGCAGCCCCCCATGGCGGGGATGCACAGATACGCAGTATTTT.

This CDR3 reads CASSPPTGPDREQFF. DNA for the CDR3: TGTGCCAGCAGTCCTCCCACGGGCCCGGACAGGGAGCAGTTCTTC. The chain employs TRBV6-5 and TRBJ2-1; 7 nucleotides match TRBD1. The CDR3 contains 15 residues. Per germline, CDR1 MNHEY and CDR2 SVGAGI. The J segment lost 10 bases and the V segment lost 5 bases, leaving 14 bases of the junction unmatched.

This clone has just a few counts. J is TRBJ1-1 and V is TRBV27; no clear D gene. This CDR3 has 12 amino acids. V was cut by 4 bases and J by 1 base, with 4 bases left in between. Germline lookup yields CDR1 MNHEY and CDR2 SMNVEV (reference sequence). The CDR3 here is CASSSGNTEAFF. As DNA, the CDR3 is TGTGCCAGCAGTTCAGGGAACACTGAAGCTTTCTTT.

The chain employs TRBV6-5 and TRBJ2-7; TRBD2 is a possible D gene (5 bases). The V gene's germline CDR1 is MNHEY and CDR2 SVGAGI. This CDR3 is built from 14 residues. Deletions cut 6 bases from V and 6 bases from J, with 18 bases between. In DNA form, the CDR3 reads TGTGCCAGCAGGGACGGACGGTGGCGGGTCGAGCAGTACTTC. Translation: CASRDGRWRVEQYF.

This chain uses TRBV2 with TRBJ2-1, with 14 bases lining up with TRBD2. The ends lost 4 bases at V and 0 bases at J; junction bases unmatched: 5. From germline, CDR1 is SNHLY and CDR2 FYNNEI. The CDR3 consists of 18 residues. As DNA, the CDR3 is TGTGCCAGCAGTGGGTGGACTAGCGGGGGGAGCTCCTACAATGAGCAGTTCTTC. As protein: CASSGWTSGGSSYNEQFF.

V usage is TRBV27 and J usage is TRBJ2-3; 7 bases match TRBD2. V lost 5 bases to trimming and J lost 7 bases; unmatched junction nucleotides: 6. CDR1 is MNHEY and CDR2 is SMNVEV in the germline V gene (reference sequence). The CDR3 consists of 13 residues. The CDR3 sequence: CASSPSGGYTQYF. CDR3 bases: TGTGCCAGCAGTCCCTCGGGAGGTTATACGCAGTATTTT.

This clone was seen repeatedly, ten times or more. The J gene is TRBJ1-4, the V gene TRBV7-5. TRBV7-5 is shown as a pseudogene. The CDR3 sequence is 14 residues long. CDR3 loop: CARSQVGCNEKLFF. CDR3 nucleotides: TGTGCCAGAAGCCAAGTCGGGTGTAATGAAAAACTGTTTTTT.

The chain has TRBV11-2 and TRBJ1-1; D unclear. CDR3 length: 13 amino acids. Germline V gives CDR1 SGHAT, CDR2 FQNNGV. V lost 5 bases and J 0 bases, leaving 7 bases between the germline ends. CDR3 nucleotide sequence: TGTGCCAGCAGCCCCGGGGTGAACACTGAAGCTTTCTTT. The encoded protein is CASSPGVNTEAFF.

V usage is TRBV9 and J usage is TRBJ2-2, with 8 bases that match TRBD2. The V segment lost 4 bases and the J segment 4 bases; nucleotides outside the gene matches: 9. The CDR3 length is 16 residues. Germline V gene sequence: CDR1 SGDLS, CDR2 YYNGEE. The CDR3 DNA sequence: TGTGCCAGCAGCCCGAGAGCGGGGGCCCCCACCGGGGAGCTGTTTTTT. This sequence encodes CASSPRAGAPTGELFF.

The chain combines TRBV6-2 or TRBV6-3 with TRBJ2-3; TRBD2 matches 7 bases. The ends lost 2 bases at V and 2 bases at J; junction bases unmatched: 4. The germline gives CDR1 MNHEY, CDR2 SVGEGT. CDR3 length equals 15 residues. The DNA for the CDR3 is TGTGCCAGCAGTTACAGGCTAGCGGCCACAGATACGCAGTATTTT. It yields the protein CASSYRLAATDTQYF.

The genes are TRBV12-3 or TRBV12-4 and TRBJ2-2; a weak D match, TRBD1 (6 bases). The V gene lost 10 bases and the J gene lost 6 bases, with 15 bases spanning the gap. The CDR3 contains 13 residues. Here the CDR3 DNA reads TGTGCCACCGCGAGACAGGTTTCCGGGGAGCTGTTTTTT. Translating gives CATARQVSGELFF.

The chain employs TRBV10-2 and TRBJ2-3; maybe TRBD2 (6 bases). This CDR3 comprises 12 residues. Trimming cost V 4 bases and J 5 bases, with 7 bases left between them. Germline assignment: CDR1 WSHSY and CDR2 SAAADI. Here the CDR3 reads CASSVGGDTQYF. CDR3 DNA: TGCGCCAGCAGTGTGGGGGGAGATACGCAGTATTTT.